The 17 T cell receptor beta chains below come from one sample, sequenced in a study of CD8+CD57+ T cells in acquired aplastic anemia. For CDR3 and TCR beta VDJ profiling, genomic DNA was the template used. Using its own MiXCR run on the reads, TCRdb lists one record per CDR3 protein. The table includes just over 40,000 distinct CDR3 sequences, roughly 63% detected once. Sequenced patients had shown CD8+CD57+ cell expansion by flow cytometry. Sequencing was done on a sample of sorted CD4+, CD8+, or CD8+CD57+ T cells (not recorded which) from PBMCs. The receptors come from a human donor with aplastic anemia.

This clonotype has a handful of counts. The V and J genes are TRBV29-1 and TRBJ2-7; 8 positions match TRBD1. Germline lookup yields CDR1 SQVTM and CDR2 ANQGSEA. The CDR3 sequence is 12 residues long. With 6 bases clipped from V and 5 bases from J, the junction kept 6 bases outside the gene matches. This chain's CDR3 is CSVGTGEHEQYF. For the CDR3, the DNA is TGCAGCGTGGGGACAGGTGAGCACGAGCAGTACTTC.

About this clonotype: Mismatch with germline at one junction end may stem from a read error. The genes are TRBV2 and TRBJ1-2; no reliable D call. The germline gives CDR1 SNHLY, CDR2 FYNNEI. This CDR3 has 14 residues. The CDR3 spells CASSQERGDYGYTF. In DNA, the CDR3 is TGCGCCAGCAGCCAAGAGCGGGGAGACTATGGCTACACCTTC.

V gene TRBV5-8 combines with J gene TRBJ2-7; 10 bases fit TRBD1. Trimming removed 4 bases from V and 4 bases from J; junction bases left unmatched: 8. The CDR3 is made up of 15 amino acids. The germline V gene has CDR1 SGHTS and CDR2 YDEGEE. The CDR3 bases are TGTGCCAGCAGCGCCAGACAGGGGGCAGAGTACGAGCAGTACGTC. Translated: CASSARQGAEYEQYV.

The sample holds many counts of this clonotype. In DNA, the CDR3 is TGTGCCAGCATAAGGAGCGGCGAGCAGTACTTC. Translation gives CASIRSGEQYF. The gene calls are TRBV2 and TRBJ2-7; D is perhaps TRBD2 (5 bases). Germline CDR1 reads SNHLY; CDR2 reads FYNNEI. The CDR3 has 11 residues. Between the trimmed V and J ends, which lost 7 bases and 6 bases, there was a span of 10 bases.

The J gene is TRBJ2-3, the V gene TRBV29-1, with D maybe TRBD1 (6 bases). This CDR3 spans 14 amino acids. V lost 4 bases and J 4 bases, leaving 15 bases between the germline ends. The germline V gene encodes CDR1 SQVTM and CDR2 ANQGSEA. CDR3 protein: CSVGWQGSPDTQYF. CDR3 DNA sequence: TGCAGCGTTGGTTGGCAGGGGAGTCCAGATACGCAGTATTTT.

This chain joins TRBV12-3 or TRBV12-4 and TRBJ2-5; TRBD2 aligns across 10 bases. Unmatched junction bases numbered 2, after V lost 3 bases and J lost 4 bases. This CDR3 region has 14 residues. DNA of the CDR3: TGTGCCAGCAGTTTCGGACTAGCGGCAGAGACCCAGTACTTC. It translates to CASSFGLAAETQYF.

As to this clonotype: A much larger clone differs from this one at a single base, so this may be a read error. The CDR3 carries no conserved terminal phenylalanine or tryptophan, so it likely arises from a read error. The chain couples TRBV13 to TRBJ1-5; 8 nucleotides match TRBD1. The length of the CDR3 is 15 residues. Germline lookup yields CDR1 PRHDT and CDR2 FYEKMQ (reference sequence). J was trimmed by 0 bases and V by 6 bases; bases with no gene match: 4. In DNA form, the CDR3 reads TGTGCCAGCAGGAGGGACAGGTATAGCAATCAGCCCCAGCATTCT. This gives the protein CASRRDRYSNQPQHS.

The rearrangement uses TRBV3-1 and TRBJ1-2; D gene ambiguous. CDR3 size: 16 residues. Trimming removed 4 bases from V and 4 bases from J, with 19 bases in between. CDR1 is LGHDT, CDR2 YNNKEL, per germline (reference sequence). CDR3 in DNA: TGTGCCAGCAGCCCGTTCAGAGCGGCGGTCATCTATGGCTACACCTTC. Protein product: CASSPFRAAVIYGYTF.

V usage is TRBV2 and J usage is TRBJ2-7; D is perhaps TRBD2 (5 bases). CDR3 length: 12 amino acids. CDR1 is SNHLY, CDR2 FYNNEI, per germline. Trimming stripped 6 bases from V and 0 bases from J, with 6 bases between. CDR3 protein: CASSGNSYEQYF. CDR3 bases: TGTGCCAGCAGCGGGAACTCCTACGAGCAGTACTTC.

The genes are TRBV19 and TRBJ1-1; D is undetermined. V lost 8 bases and J 1 base, leaving 14 bases between the germline ends. Germline V CDR1 and CDR2: LNHDA, SQIVND (reference sequence). The CDR3 has 14 residues. The CDR3 protein is CASFSGDGNTEAFF. The DNA of the CDR3 is TGTGCCAGTTTTTCTGGGGATGGGAACACTGAAGCTTTCTTT.

As DNA, the CDR3 is TGTGCCAGCAGCCCCCTCTTATCCTACGAGCAGTACTTC. Its translation: CASSPLLSYEQYF. V gene TRBV7-9 combines with J gene TRBJ2-7; no reliable D call. The germline gives CDR1 SEHNR, CDR2 FQNEAQ (reference sequence). Trimming removed 5 bases at V and 1 base at J, with 9 bases between. The CDR3 sequence is 13 residues long.

This chain connects TRBV20-1 to TRBJ2-7; 9 bases align to TRBD2. CDR3 length equals 13 residues. Per the germline V gene, CDR1 is DFQATT and CDR2 is SNEGSKA (reference sequence). The trim removed 6 bases at V and 3 bases at J, leaving 6 bases unmatched. DNA for the CDR3: TGCAGTGCCAATCAAGCGGGGGGCTACGAGCAGTACTTC. Residues: CSANQAGGYEQYF.

This clonotype has more than one count but fewer than ten. The rearrangement links TRBV29-1 to TRBJ2-7; 7 nucleotides match TRBD2. The CDR3 totals 14 residues. V dropped 6 bases and J dropped 0; count of bases not matched to a gene: 8. Germline CDR1 and CDR2: SQVTM and ANQGSEA. The CDR3 protein is CSVKTSRGSYEQYF. CDR3 in DNA: TGCAGCGTGAAGACTAGCCGGGGCTCCTACGAGCAGTACTTC.

The chain couples TRBV10-3 to TRBJ2-3, with D tentatively TRBD1 (5 bases). Germline V gives CDR1 ENHRY, CDR2 SYGVKD. CDR3 length equals 11 residues. V lost 8 bases, J lost 11 bases, and 14 bases lay in between. The CDR3 spells CAIGHHYEQYF. The CDR3 DNA follows: TGTGCCATCGGACACCACTACGAGCAGTATTTT.

The V gene is TRBV7-9, the J gene TRBJ1-2; a possible D gene is TRBD1 (5 bases). CDR1 is SEHNR and CDR2 is FQNEAQ in the germline V gene (reference sequence). V gave up 5 bases and J gave up 4 bases, with 11 bases separating them. The CDR3 spans 13 residues. The CDR3 here is CASSQHGAYGYTF. DNA for the CDR3: TGTGCCAGCAGCCAACATGGGGCCTATGGCTACACCTTC.

The table lists this clonotype with a few counts. The J gene is TRBJ2-7, the V gene TRBV5-1; a possible D gene is TRBD1 (6 bases). Germline V gives CDR1 SGHRS, CDR2 YFSETQ. V gave up 4 bases and J gave up 4 bases, with 18 bases separating them. The length of the CDR3 is 15 residues. CDR3 protein: CASSQTTTGLYEQYF. CDR3 nucleotide sequence: TGCGCCAGCAGCCAAACGACGACAGGCCTTTACGAGCAGTACTTC.

This clonotype occurred many times. The CDR3 DNA is TGTGCCAGCAGCCAAGGGAAAGGTCTGGCGTACGAGCAGTACTTC. Translation gives CASSQGKGLAYEQYF. The V gene is TRBV3-1, the J gene TRBJ2-7; no reliable D call. The V and J ends lost 1 base and 4 bases respectively, with 14 bases between them. The germline gives CDR1 LGHDT, CDR2 YNNKEL (reference sequence). CDR3 size: 15 residues.